The T cell receptor (beta chain) described here comes from a study of blood T cells in healthy people across ages. The CDR3 has 13 residues. Germline CDR1 reads DFQATT; CDR2 reads SNEGSKA (reference sequence). V lost 1 base to trimming and J lost 8 bases, with 13 bases between them. The study drew donors from healthy Caucasian individuals in Russia aged roughly 6 to 90. Total RNA was extracted at no less than 6 micrograms per sample. The study, taken as a whole, reports: Researchers report that TCR beta diversity correlated strongly with naive T cell percentage. CMV status of donors was not determined, possibly confounding expanded clonotype changes.

This clonotype occurred a few times. As yet, its antigen is unknown. Combining a sample-barcoded 5' primer with a J-beta primer mix, a second PCR ran for roughly 7 to 11 cycles. TCRdb ran MiXCR on the 5' RACE reads and lists one entry per CDR3 protein. The sample carries roughly 1,700,000 distinct CDR3 sequences, roughly 27% recorded once. The sequence was collected from a woman aged 25 to 45 in good health. The rearrangement joins TRBV20-1 to TRBJ2-3; D is perhaps TRBD1 (5 bases). Sequenced material: blood. The CDR3 reads CSARGLSGRTQYF. The CDR3 DNA reads as TGCAGTGCTAGAGGTCTTTCAGGGCGTACGCAGTATTTT.